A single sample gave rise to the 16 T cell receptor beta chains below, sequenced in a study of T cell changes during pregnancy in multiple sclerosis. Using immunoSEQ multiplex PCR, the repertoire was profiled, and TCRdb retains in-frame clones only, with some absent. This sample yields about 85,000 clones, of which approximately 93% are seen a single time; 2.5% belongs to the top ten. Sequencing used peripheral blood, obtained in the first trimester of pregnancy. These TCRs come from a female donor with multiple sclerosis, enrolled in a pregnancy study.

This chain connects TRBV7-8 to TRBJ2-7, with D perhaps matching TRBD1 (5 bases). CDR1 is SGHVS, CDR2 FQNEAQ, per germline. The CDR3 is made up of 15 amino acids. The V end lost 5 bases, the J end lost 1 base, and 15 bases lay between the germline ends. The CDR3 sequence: CASSQRRTPSYEQYF. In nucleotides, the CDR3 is TGTGCCAGCAGCCAAAGGCGGACACCTTCCTACGAGCAGTACTTC.

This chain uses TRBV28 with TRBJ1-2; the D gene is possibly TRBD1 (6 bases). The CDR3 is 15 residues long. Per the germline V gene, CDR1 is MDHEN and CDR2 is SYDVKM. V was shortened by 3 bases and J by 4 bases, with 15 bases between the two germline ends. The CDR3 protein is CASSFRGQNIYGYTF. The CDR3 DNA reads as TGTGCCAGCAGTTTCCGAGGACAGAACATCTATGGCTACACCTTC.

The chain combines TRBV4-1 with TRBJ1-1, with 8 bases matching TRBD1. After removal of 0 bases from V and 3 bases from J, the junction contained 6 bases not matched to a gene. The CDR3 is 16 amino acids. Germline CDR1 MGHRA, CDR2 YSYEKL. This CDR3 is CASSQDPGGADTEAFF. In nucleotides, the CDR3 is TGCGCCAGCAGCCAAGATCCAGGGGGCGCGGACACTGAAGCTTTCTTT.

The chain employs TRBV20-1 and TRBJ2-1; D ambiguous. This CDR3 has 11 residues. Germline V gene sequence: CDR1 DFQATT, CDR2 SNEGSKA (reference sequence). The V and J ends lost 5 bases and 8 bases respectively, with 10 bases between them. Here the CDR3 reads CSAPPADEQFF. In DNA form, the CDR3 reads TGCAGTGCTCCCCCCGCGGATGAGCAGTTCTTC.

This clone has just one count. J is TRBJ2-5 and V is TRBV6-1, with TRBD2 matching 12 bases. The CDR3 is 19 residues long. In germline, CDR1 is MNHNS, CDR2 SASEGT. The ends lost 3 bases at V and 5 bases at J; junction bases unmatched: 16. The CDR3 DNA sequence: TGTGCCAGCAGTGACCCCCGGGGACTAGCGGGTCTCGTAATGGAGACCCAGTACTTC. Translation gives CASSDPRGLAGLVMETQYF.

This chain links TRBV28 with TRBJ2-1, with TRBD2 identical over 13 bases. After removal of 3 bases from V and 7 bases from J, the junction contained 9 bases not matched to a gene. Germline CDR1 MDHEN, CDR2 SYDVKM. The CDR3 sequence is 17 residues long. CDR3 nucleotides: TGTGCCAGCAGTTTGACAACGGGACTAGCGGGATTGAATGAGCAGTTCTTC. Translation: CASSLTTGLAGLNEQFF.

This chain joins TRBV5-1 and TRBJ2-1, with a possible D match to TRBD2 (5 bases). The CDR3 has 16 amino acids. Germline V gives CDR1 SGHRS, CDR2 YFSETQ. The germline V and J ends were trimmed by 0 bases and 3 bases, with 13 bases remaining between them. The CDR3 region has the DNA TGCGCCAGCAGCTTGGAGGGAACTAGTAACTACAATGAGCAGTTCTTC. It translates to CASSLEGTSNYNEQFF.

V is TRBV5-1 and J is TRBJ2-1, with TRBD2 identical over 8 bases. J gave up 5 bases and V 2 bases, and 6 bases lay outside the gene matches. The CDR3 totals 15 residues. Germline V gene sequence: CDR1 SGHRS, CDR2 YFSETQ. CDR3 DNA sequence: TGCGCCAGCAGCTTAGATAGCGGGACTAACAATGAGCAGTTCTTC. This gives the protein CASSLDSGTNNEQFF. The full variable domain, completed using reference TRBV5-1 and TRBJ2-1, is KAGVTQTPRYLIKTRGQQVTLSCSPISGHRSVSWYQQTPGQGLQFLFEYFSETQRNKGNFPGRFSGRQFSNSRSEMNVSTLELGDSALYLCASSLDSGTNNEQFFGPGTRLTVL.

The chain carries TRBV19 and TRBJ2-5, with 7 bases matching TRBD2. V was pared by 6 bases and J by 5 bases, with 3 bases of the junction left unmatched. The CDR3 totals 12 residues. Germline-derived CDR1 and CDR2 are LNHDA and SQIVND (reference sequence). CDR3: CASRTSWETQYF. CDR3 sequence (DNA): TGTGCCAGTAGGACTAGCTGGGAGACCCAGTACTTC. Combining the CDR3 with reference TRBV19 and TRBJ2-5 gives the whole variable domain DGGITQSPKYLFRKEGQNVTLSCEQNLNHDAMYWYRQDPGQGLRLIYYSQIVNDFQKGDIAEGYSVSREKKESFPLTVTSAQKNPTAFYLCASRTSWETQYFGPGTRLLVL.

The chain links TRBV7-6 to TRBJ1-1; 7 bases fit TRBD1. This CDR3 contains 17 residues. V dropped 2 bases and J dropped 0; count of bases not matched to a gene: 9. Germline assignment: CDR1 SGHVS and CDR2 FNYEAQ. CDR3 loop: CASSLRVGGGLNTEAFF. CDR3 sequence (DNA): TGTGCCAGCAGCTTACGAGTAGGGGGCGGTTTGAACACTGAAGCTTTCTTT.

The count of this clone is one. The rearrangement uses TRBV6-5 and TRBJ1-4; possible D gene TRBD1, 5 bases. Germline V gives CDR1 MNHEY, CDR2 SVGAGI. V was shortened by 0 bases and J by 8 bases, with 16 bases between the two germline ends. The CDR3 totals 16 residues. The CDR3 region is CASSYSRIGAGEKLFF. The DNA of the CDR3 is TGTGCCAGCAGTTACTCCAGGATTGGGGCGGGGGAAAAACTGTTTTTT.

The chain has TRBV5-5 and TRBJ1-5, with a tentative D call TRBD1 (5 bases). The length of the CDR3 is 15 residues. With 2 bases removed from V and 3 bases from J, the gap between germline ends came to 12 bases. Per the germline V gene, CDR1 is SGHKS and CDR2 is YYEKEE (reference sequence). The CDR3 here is CASSFQGSFNQPQHF. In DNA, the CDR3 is TGTGCCAGCAGCTTTCAGGGATCGTTCAATCAGCCCCAGCATTTT.

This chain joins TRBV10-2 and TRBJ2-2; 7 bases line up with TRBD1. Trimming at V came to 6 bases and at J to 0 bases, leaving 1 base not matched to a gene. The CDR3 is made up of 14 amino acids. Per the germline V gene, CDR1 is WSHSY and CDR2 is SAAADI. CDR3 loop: CASRGTANTGELFF. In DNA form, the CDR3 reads TGCGCCAGCAGAGGGACAGCGAACACCGGGGAGCTGTTTTTT.

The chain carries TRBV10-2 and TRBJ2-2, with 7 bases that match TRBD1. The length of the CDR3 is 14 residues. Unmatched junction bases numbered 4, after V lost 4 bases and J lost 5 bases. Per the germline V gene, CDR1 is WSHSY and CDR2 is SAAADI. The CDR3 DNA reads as TGCGCCAGCAGTGTGCAGGGGGTAACCGGGGAGCTGTTTTTT. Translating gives CASSVQGVTGELFF.

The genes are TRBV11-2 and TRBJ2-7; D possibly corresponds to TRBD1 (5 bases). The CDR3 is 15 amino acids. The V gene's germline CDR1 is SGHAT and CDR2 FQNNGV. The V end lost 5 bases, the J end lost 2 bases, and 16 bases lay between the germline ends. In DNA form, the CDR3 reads TGTGCCAGCAGCCGACAGACCGCTGGAACCTACGAGCAGTACTTC. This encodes CASSRQTAGTYEQYF.

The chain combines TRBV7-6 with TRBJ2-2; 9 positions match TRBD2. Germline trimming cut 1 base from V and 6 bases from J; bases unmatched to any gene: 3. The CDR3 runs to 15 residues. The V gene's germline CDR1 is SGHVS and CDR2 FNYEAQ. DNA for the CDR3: TGTGCCAGCAGCTTAGTAGCGGGAGTCGCCGGGGAGCTGTTTTTT. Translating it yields CASSLVAGVAGELFF. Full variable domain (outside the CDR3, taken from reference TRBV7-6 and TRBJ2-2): GAGVSQSPRYKVTKRGQDVALRCDPISGHVSLYWYRQALGQGPEFLTYFNYEAQQDKSGLPNDRFSAERPEGSISTLTIQRTEQRDSAMYRCASSLVAGVAGELFFGEGSRLTVL.